These 32 T cell receptor beta chains were sequenced from one sample in a study of cytomegalovirus exposure and HLA in healthy donors. Produced via immunoSEQ multiplex PCR; TCRdb's table is partial and in-frame only. Found here are hundreds of thousands of clones, 70% to 90% of them singletons; the top ten hold 5.5% to 7%. The sample comprised PBMCs. The receptors shown here come from a woman younger than 30 in good health and CMV-seronegative.

The V gene is TRBV2, the J gene TRBJ2-1, with D hard to call. Trimming took off 4 bases at V and 8 bases at J, with 9 bases between the two ends. Germline CDR1 and CDR2: SNHLY and FYNNEI. The CDR3 totals 12 residues. CDR3 in amino acids: CASSVQRDEQFF. CDR3 coding DNA: TGTGCCAGCAGTGTCCAGCGCGATGAGCAGTTCTTC.

This clone was seen only once. The V call is TRBV19, the J call TRBJ2-1; D unclear. Trimming took 9 bases from V and 4 from J, leaving 10 bases between them. CDR1 and CDR2 from the germline V gene are LNHDA and SQIVND (reference sequence). The CDR3 is 12 residues long. For the CDR3, the DNA is TGTGCCAGCCTATCAGGTTACAATGAGCAGTTCTTC. This gives the protein CASLSGYNEQFF. The variable domain in full, completed from reference TRBV19 and TRBJ2-1, reads DGGITQSPKYLFRKEGQNVTLSCEQNLNHDAMYWYRQDPGQGLRLIYYSQIVNDFQKGDIAEGYSVSREKKESFPLTVTSAQKNPTAFYLCASLSGYNEQFFGPGTRLTVL.

The chain uses TRBV5-4 and TRBJ2-1; 15 bases agree with TRBD2. Looked up from germline, CDR1 is SGHNT and CDR2 is YYREEE (reference sequence). The CDR3 sequence is 18 residues long. J was trimmed by 6 bases and V by 6 bases; bases with no gene match: 13. CDR3 nucleotides: TGTGCCAGCACCTATGGCGGACTAGCGGGAGGGGAACTCAATGAGCAGTTCTTC. As protein: CASTYGGLAGGELNEQFF.

The rearrangement uses TRBV6-4 and TRBJ2-3, with D perhaps TRBD1 (6 bases). The V gene lost 4 bases and the J gene lost 5 bases, with 7 bases spanning the gap. The CDR3 runs to 12 residues. Germline loops: CDR1 MRHNA, CDR2 SNTAGT. As DNA, the CDR3 is TGTGCCAGCAGTGCGGACAGAGATACGCAGTATTTT. This translates into CASSADRDTQYF.

The rearrangement joins TRBV6-1 to TRBJ1-2, with D uncertain. The CDR3 extends over 14 amino acids. Per the germline V gene, CDR1 is MNHNS and CDR2 is SASEGT. V was trimmed by 5 bases and J by 3 bases, leaving 13 bases between them. CDR3 DNA sequence: TGTGCCAGCAGTCACCGGCCGGGCGACTATGGCTACACCTTC. This sequence encodes CASSHRPGDYGYTF.

The chain carries TRBV5-1 and TRBJ2-2; D not resolved. Per germline, CDR1 SGHRS and CDR2 YFSETQ. This CDR3 spans 15 amino acids. The V gene lost 2 bases and the J gene lost 5 bases, with 13 bases spanning the gap. This CDR3 reads CASSFYGALTGELFF. CDR3 DNA sequence: TGCGCCAGCAGCTTCTATGGAGCCTTAACCGGGGAGCTGTTTTTT.

This sequence joins TRBV27 and TRBJ1-1; 7 bases fit TRBD1. The V gene end was trimmed by 5 bases and the J gene end by 9 bases; junction bases not matched to a gene: 12. The CDR3 contains 14 residues. The germline V gene has CDR1 MNHEY and CDR2 SMNVEV (reference sequence). In nucleotides, the CDR3 is TGTGCCAGCAGTGCAGGGACAGTAGAACCCAAAGCTTTCTTT. This encodes CASSAGTVEPKAFF.

V and J are TRBV5-1 and TRBJ1-3; possibly TRBD1 for D (6 bases). The CDR3 is 16 residues long. The germline V gene has CDR1 SGHRS and CDR2 YFSETQ. V shed 4 bases and J shed 0 bases, with 14 bases lying between them. The CDR3 DNA sequence: TGCGCCAGCAGCAGGCAGACAGGATACTCTGGAAACACCATATATTTT. Protein product: CASSRQTGYSGNTIYF.

The rearrangement uses TRBV29-1 and TRBJ1-3; a possible D gene is TRBD1 (5 bases). Germline V gene sequence: CDR1 SQVTM, CDR2 ANQGSEA. There are 14 residues in the CDR3. Trimming pared 3 bases from V and 1 base from J, leaving 10 bases between. The CDR3 here is CSVETAGSGNTIYF. CDR3 DNA sequence: TGCAGCGTTGAGACAGCCGGTTCTGGAAACACCATATATTTT. The full variable domain, in which reference TRBV29-1 and TRBJ1-3 provide the parts outside the CDR3, is SAVISQKPSRDICQRGTSLTIQCQVDSQVTMMFWYRQQPGQSLTLIATANQGSEATYESGFVIDKFPISRPNLTFSTLTVSNMSPEDSSIYLCSVETAGSGNTIYFGEGSWLTVV.

On this clone itself: Germline and junction disagree at one end, which may indicate a read error. CDR3 in DNA: TGTGCTAGCAGCCGCAGTTTTTCCTACGAGCAGTACTTC. Its protein is CASSRSFSYEQYF. The V gene is TRBV7-7, the J gene TRBJ2-7; D remains ambiguous. The germline V gene encodes CDR1 SSHAT and CDR2 FNYEAQ (reference sequence). The length of the CDR3 is 13 residues.

The chain links TRBV6-1 to TRBJ2-3; D is ambiguous. V was shortened by 6 bases and J by 4 bases, with 8 bases between the two germline ends. The germline gives CDR1 MNHNS, CDR2 SASEGT. This CDR3 has 12 residues. For the CDR3, the DNA is TGTGCCAGCAGCCTACGACCAGATACGCAGTATTTT. Its protein product is CASSLRPDTQYF.

The table lists this clone with many counts. The chain links TRBV29-1 to TRBJ1-1; 7 bases match TRBD1. V dropped 0 bases and J dropped 5; count of bases not matched to a gene: 6. From germline, CDR1 is SQVTM and CDR2 ANQGSEA. The CDR3 is made up of 14 amino acids. The CDR3 region has the DNA TGCAGCGTTGAAGAAAGGGGGCGGAGGACTGAAGCTTTCTTT. This gives the protein CSVEERGRRTEAFF.

The genes are TRBV12-5 and TRBJ1-1, with 7 bases that match TRBD1. The CDR3 loop spans 13 amino acids. V shed 6 bases and J 5 bases; nucleotides not matched to a gene: 6. Germline V CDR1 and CDR2: LGHNT, FRNRAP. The CDR3: CASGPGQRTEAFF. As DNA, the CDR3 is TGTGCTAGTGGCCCGGGACAGAGAACTGAAGCTTTCTTT. The full variable domain, in which reference TRBV12-5 and TRBJ1-1 provide the parts outside the CDR3, is DARVTQTPRHKVTEMGQEVTMRCQPILGHNTVFWYRQTMMQGLELLAYFRNRAPLDDSGMPKDRFSAEMPDATLATLKIQPSEPRDSAVYFCASGPGQRTEAFFGQGTRLTVV.

V and J are TRBV9 and TRBJ2-5, with no clear D. The germline CDR1 and CDR2 sequences are SGDLS and YYNGEE. V lost 2 bases to trimming and J lost 3 bases, with 8 bases between them. CDR3 length equals 13 residues. The CDR3, as DNA: TGTGCCAGCAGCGTCCGCGTAGAAGAGACCCAGTACTTC. Translated: CASSVRVEETQYF. Looking up the rest from reference TRBV9 and TRBJ2-5 gives the full variable domain: DSGVTQTPKHLITATGQRVTLRCSPRSGDLSVYWYQQSLDQGLQFLIQYYNGEERAKGNILERFSAQQFPDLHSELNLSSLELGDSALYFCASSVRVEETQYFGPGTRLLVL.

This chain connects TRBV16 to TRBJ1-1; D is perhaps TRBD1 (5 bases). CDR1 KGHSY and CDR2 FQNENV come from the germline V gene. V lost 3 bases and J lost 7, with 24 bases in between. The CDR3 has 17 residues. The CDR3 here is CASSHRLGSARQIEAFF. Here the CDR3 DNA reads TGTGCCAGCAGCCACCGCCTCGGTAGTGCTCGACAGATTGAAGCTTTCTTT. Drawing the rest from reference TRBV16 and TRBJ1-1, the complete variable domain is GEEVAQTPKHLVRGEGQKAKLYCAPIKGHSYVFWYQQVLKNEFKFLISFQNENVFDETGMPKERFSAKCLPNSPCSLEIQATKLEDSAVYFCASSHRLGSARQIEAFFGQGTRLTVV.

The rearrangement links TRBV6-5 to TRBJ1-5, with D maybe TRBD1 (6 bases). V dropped 8 bases and J dropped 7 bases, with 12 bases sitting between them. Germline V lookup: CDR1 MNHEY, CDR2 SVGAGI. The CDR3 extends over 12 amino acids. In nucleotides, the CDR3 is TGTGCCAGCGGGGGCGCCGGGCAGCCCCAGCATTTT. It codes for CASGGAGQPQHF.

The V and J genes are TRBV5-1 and TRBJ1-5, with D possibly being TRBD1 (6 bases). V was shortened by 1 base and J by 3 bases, with 11 bases between the two germline ends. In germline, CDR1 is SGHRS, CDR2 YFSETQ. The CDR3 is 15 amino acids. The CDR3 sequence is CASSLTTGPNQPQHF. The CDR3, as DNA: TGCGCCAGCAGCTTGACAACAGGGCCCAATCAGCCCCAGCATTTT.

The CDR3 DNA reads TGCGCCAGCAGCTTGGCCGGCCCCTTCGGGGAGACCCAGTACTTC. It is translated as CASSLAGPFGETQYF. V and J are TRBV5-1 and TRBJ2-5; D is unresolved. V lost 0 bases and J lost 5, with 14 bases in between. Germline CDR1 SGHRS, CDR2 YFSETQ. CDR3 length: 15 residues.

The chain employs TRBV9 and TRBJ1-4; D gene ambiguous. The CDR3 totals 18 residues. V shed 3 bases and J shed 0 bases, with 18 bases lying between them. The germline V gene has CDR1 SGDLS and CDR2 YYNGEE. The CDR3 region is CASSAGDTPLSTNEKLFF. The DNA of the CDR3 is TGTGCCAGCAGCGCAGGAGATACCCCCCTATCAACTAATGAAAAACTGTTTTTT.

The chain links TRBV5-1 to TRBJ1-1, with TRBD1 matching 7 bases. Unmatched junction bases numbered 6, after V lost 3 bases and J lost 4 bases. Germline-derived CDR1 and CDR2 are SGHRS and YFSETQ. This CDR3 contains 14 residues. The CDR3 region has the DNA TGCGCCAGCAGCTCACAGGGGCCGGGCACTGAAGCTTTCTTT. As protein: CASSSQGPGTEAFF.

The rearrangement joins TRBV20-1 to TRBJ2-5; D gene unclear. CDR1 and CDR2 (germline): DFQATT, SNEGSKA (reference sequence). The CDR3 totals 8 residues. This CDR3 is CIARTQYF. The CDR3 DNA reads as TGCATTGCGCGGACCCAGTACTTC.

The chain uses TRBV6-1 and TRBJ1-2; the match to TRBD1 covers 9 bases. The CDR3 is 15 residues long. Per the germline V gene, CDR1 is MNHNS and CDR2 is SASEGT. Trimming at V came to 2 bases and at J to 7 bases, leaving 8 bases not matched to a gene. The CDR3 spells CASSEYPGQGFGYTF. The CDR3 nucleotides read TGTGCCAGCAGTGAATACCCGGGACAGGGATTTGGCTACACCTTC.

The sample holds a few counts of this clone. Additional DNA sequences in this sample encode the identical CDR3. The chain joins TRBV9 to TRBJ1-5; D is perhaps TRBD1 (5 bases). Germline values: CDR1 SGDLS, CDR2 YYNGEE. This CDR3 is 15 amino acids long. Trimming took off 0 bases at V and 0 bases at J, with 7 bases between the two ends. CDR3 in DNA: TGTGCCAGCAGCGTAGAGGGGAATAGCAATCAGCCCCAGCATTTT. This codes for CASSVEGNSNQPQHF.

This rearrangement joins TRBV29-1 to TRBJ2-7; a weak D match, TRBD1 (6 bases). Germline V CDR1 and CDR2: SQVTM, ANQGSEA. CDR3 length: 14 residues. CDR3 loop: CTRRLGQGIYEQYF. As DNA, the CDR3 is TGCACCCGCCGTCTGGGGCAGGGGATATACGAGCAGTACTTC.

Points on this clone: Other DNA sequences in this specimen translate into the identical CDR3. The genes are TRBV30 and TRBJ2-6; D might be TRBD1 (6 bases). This CDR3 region has 15 residues. Germline CDR1 reads GTSNPN; CDR2 reads SVGIG (reference sequence). V dropped 0 bases and J dropped 1 base, with 7 bases sitting between them. The CDR3 sequence is CAWSVGGSGANVLTF. CDR3 in DNA: TGTGCCTGGAGTGTAGGGGGTTCTGGGGCCAACGTCCTGACTTTC.

This clone has a count of ten or more. The sample holds other DNA sequences that translate to the same CDR3. This chain links TRBV2 with TRBJ1-1; unclear D gene. Between the trimmed V and J ends, which lost 3 bases and 1 base, there was a span of 6 bases. The CDR3 covers 13 residues. Germline CDR1 is SNHLY and CDR2 is FYNNEI. The CDR3 DNA follows: TGTGCCAGCAGTGAGCTAGAGAACACTGAAGCTTTCTTT. Protein: CASSELENTEAFF.

This rearrangement joins TRBV29-1 to TRBJ2-7, with D hard to call. The CDR3 sequence is 11 residues long. The V gene's germline CDR1 is SQVTM and CDR2 ANQGSEA. V lost 2 bases to trimming and J lost 3 bases, with 5 bases between them. CDR3 loop: CSVEKNYEQYF. CDR3 nucleotide sequence: TGCAGCGTTGAAAAGAACTACGAGCAGTACTTC.

The chain combines TRBV27 with TRBJ2-3, with 10 bases lining up with TRBD2. CDR1 and CDR2 (germline): MNHEY, SMNVEV (reference sequence). J lost 6 bases, V lost 7 bases, and 7 bases had no gene match. This CDR3 spans 14 amino acids. In DNA, the CDR3 is TGTGCCAGCAAGGAGCGGGAGGGCCGGGATACGCAGTATTTT. Protein: CASKEREGRDTQYF.

This clone was seen a few times. V is TRBV11-2 and J is TRBJ1-4, with D maybe TRBD1 (5 bases). Germline V gene lookup returns CDR1 SGHAT and CDR2 FQNNGV. The CDR3 covers 12 residues. Trimming left V 5 bases short and J 10 bases short, with 11 bases between. The CDR3 sequence: CASSPQQGKLFF. CDR3 nucleotides: TGTGCCAGCAGCCCCCAGCAGGGAAAACTGTTTTTT.

This clone was observed a few times. The chain uses TRBV27 and TRBJ2-2; D might be TRBD1 (5 bases). Trimming stripped 7 bases from V and 8 bases from J, with 17 bases between. The CDR3 length is 14 residues. Germline CDR1 reads MNHEY; CDR2 reads SMNVEV (reference sequence). CDR3 region: CASKGVSTGGELFF. The DNA of the CDR3 is TGTGCCAGCAAAGGGGTATCTACGGGTGGGGAGCTGTTTTTT.

V is TRBV6-6 and J is TRBJ1-1; 8 bases align to TRBD1. The CDR3 is made up of 15 amino acids. V shed 5 bases, J shed 0 bases, and the junction held 5 bases outside the gene matches. Per germline, CDR1 MNHNY and CDR2 SVGAGI (reference sequence). The CDR3 DNA follows: TGTGCCAGCAGTGACGGACAGGGATTGAACACTGAAGCTTTCTTT. Amino acids: CASSDGQGLNTEAFF.

The CDR3 is CASSSTLTVNSFF. The CDR3 DNA sequence: TGTGCCAGCAGCTCCACCTTAACGGTTAATAGTTTCTTT. The V and J genes are TRBV5-6 and TRBJ1-1; D unclear. V was cut by 3 bases and J by 13 bases, with 19 bases left in between. The CDR3 contains 13 residues. Germline V CDR1 and CDR2: SGHDT, YYEEEE.